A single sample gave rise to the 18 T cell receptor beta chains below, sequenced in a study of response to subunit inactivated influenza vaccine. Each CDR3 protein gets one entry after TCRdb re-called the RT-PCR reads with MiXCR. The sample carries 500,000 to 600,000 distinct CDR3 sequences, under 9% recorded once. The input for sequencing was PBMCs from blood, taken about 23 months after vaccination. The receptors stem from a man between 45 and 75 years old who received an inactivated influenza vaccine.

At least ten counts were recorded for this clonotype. CDR3 DNA sequence: TGTGCCAGCAGTGAATGGGGGACTAATCAGCCCCAGCATTTT. It codes for CASSEWGTNQPQHF. The genes are TRBV6-1 and TRBJ1-5, with a possible D match to TRBD1 (5 bases). CDR1 is MNHNS, CDR2 SASEGT, per germline. The CDR3 is made up of 14 amino acids. V was clipped by 2 bases and J by 4 bases, with 9 bases between them.

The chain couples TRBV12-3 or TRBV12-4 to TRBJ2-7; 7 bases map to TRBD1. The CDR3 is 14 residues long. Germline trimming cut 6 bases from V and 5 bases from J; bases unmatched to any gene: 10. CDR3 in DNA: TGTGCCAGCAGCCTCGGACAGGCCAGGGACGAGCAGTACTTC. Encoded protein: CASSLGQARDEQYF.

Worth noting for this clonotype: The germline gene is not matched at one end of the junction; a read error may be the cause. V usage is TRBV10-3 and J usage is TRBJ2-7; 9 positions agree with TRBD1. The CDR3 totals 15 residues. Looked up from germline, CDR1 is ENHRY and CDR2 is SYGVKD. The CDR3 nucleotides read TGTGCCATCAGTGTCGGACAGGGGCCCACCTACGAGCGGTACTTC. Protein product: CAISVGQGPTYERYF.

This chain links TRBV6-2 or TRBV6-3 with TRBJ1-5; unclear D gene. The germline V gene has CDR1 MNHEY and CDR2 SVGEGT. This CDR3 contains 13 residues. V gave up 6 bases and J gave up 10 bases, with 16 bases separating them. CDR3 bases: TGTGCCAGCAGCACAATTAGCGGGAGTCCCCAGCATTTT. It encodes CASSTISGSPQHF.

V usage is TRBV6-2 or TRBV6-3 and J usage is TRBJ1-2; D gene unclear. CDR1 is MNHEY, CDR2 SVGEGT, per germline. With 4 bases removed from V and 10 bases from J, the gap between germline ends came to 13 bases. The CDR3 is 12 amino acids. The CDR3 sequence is CASSSHNVAYTF. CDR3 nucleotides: TGTGCCAGCAGTTCACATAACGTGGCCTACACCTTC.

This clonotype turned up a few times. CDR3 in amino acids: CASSPPDSNQPQHF. Here the CDR3 DNA reads TGTGCCAGCTCACCACCGGACAGCAATCAGCCCCAGCATTTT. This rearrangement joins TRBV18 to TRBJ1-5; D is uncertain. The V end lost 0 bases, the J end lost 1 base, and 4 bases lay between the germline ends. This CDR3 has 14 residues. Per germline, CDR1 KGHSH and CDR2 LQKENI. The variable domain in full, with the rest retrieved from reference TRBV18 and TRBJ1-5, is NAGVMQNPRHLVRRRGQEARLRCSPMKGHSHVYWYRQLPEEGLKFMVYLQKENIIDESGMPKERFSAEFPKEGPSILRIQQVVRGDSAAYFCASSPPDSNQPQHFGDGTRLSIL.

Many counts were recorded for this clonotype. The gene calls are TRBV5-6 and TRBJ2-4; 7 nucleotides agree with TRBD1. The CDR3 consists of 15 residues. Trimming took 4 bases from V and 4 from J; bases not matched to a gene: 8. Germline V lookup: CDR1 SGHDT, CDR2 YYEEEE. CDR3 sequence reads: CASSVVGTAKNIQYF. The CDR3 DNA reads TGTGCCAGCAGCGTGGTCGGGACAGCAAAAAACATTCAGTACTTC.

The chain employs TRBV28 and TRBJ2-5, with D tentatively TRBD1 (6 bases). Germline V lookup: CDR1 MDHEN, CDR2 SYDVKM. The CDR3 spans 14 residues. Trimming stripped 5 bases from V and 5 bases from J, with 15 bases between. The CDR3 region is CASSLRQVTETQYF. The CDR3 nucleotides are TGTGCCAGCAGTCTCAGACAGGTTACTGAGACCCAGTACTTC.

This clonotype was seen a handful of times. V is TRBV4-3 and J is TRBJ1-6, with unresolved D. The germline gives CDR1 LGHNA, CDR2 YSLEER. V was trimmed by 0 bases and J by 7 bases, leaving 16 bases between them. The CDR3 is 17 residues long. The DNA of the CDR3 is TGCGCCAGCAGCCAAGATCCTCTCGGCAGTCGGAATTCACCCCTCCACTTT. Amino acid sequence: CASSQDPLGSRNSPLHF.

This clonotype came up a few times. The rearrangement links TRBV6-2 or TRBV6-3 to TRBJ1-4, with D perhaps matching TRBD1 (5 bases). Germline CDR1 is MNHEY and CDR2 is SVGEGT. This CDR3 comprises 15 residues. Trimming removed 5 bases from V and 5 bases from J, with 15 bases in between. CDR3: CASSESGTGNEKLFF. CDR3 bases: TGTGCCAGCAGTGAGTCCGGGACGGGAAATGAAAAACTGTTTTTT.

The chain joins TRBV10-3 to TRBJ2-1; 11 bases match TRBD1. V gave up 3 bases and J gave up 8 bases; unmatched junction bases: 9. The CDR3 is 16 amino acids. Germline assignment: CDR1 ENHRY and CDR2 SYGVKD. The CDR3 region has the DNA TGTGCCATCAGTGAACCAGGACAGGGGGCTGGCGATGAGCAGTTCTTC. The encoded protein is CAISEPGQGAGDEQFF.

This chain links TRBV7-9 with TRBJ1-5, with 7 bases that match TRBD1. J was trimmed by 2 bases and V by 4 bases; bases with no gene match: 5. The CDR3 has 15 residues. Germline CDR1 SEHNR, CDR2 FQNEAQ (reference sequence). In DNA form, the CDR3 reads TGTGCCAGCAGCTATGGGAGGGGGCGCAATCAGCCCCAGCATTTT. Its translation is CASSYGRGRNQPQHF.

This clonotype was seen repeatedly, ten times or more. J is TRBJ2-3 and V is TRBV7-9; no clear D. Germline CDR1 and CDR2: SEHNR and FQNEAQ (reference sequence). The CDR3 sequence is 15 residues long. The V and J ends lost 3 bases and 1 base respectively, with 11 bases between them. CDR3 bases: TGTGCCAGCAGCTTTTCGGGCTACCGCACAGATACGCAGTATTTT. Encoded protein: CASSFSGYRTDTQYF.

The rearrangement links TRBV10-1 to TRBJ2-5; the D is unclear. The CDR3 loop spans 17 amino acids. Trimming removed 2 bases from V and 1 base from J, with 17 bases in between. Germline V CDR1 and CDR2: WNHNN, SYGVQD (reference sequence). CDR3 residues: CASSEPAVGSGQETQYF. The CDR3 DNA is TGCGCCAGCAGTGAGCCGGCCGTCGGCTCGGGCCAAGAGACCCAGTACTTC.

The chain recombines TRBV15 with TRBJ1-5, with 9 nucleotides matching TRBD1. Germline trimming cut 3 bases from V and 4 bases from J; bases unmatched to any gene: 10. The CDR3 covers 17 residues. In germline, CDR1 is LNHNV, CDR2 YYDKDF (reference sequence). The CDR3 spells CATSSRSGTGTNQPQHF. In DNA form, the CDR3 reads TGTGCCACCAGCAGTCGCTCCGGGACAGGGACTAATCAGCCCCAGCATTTT.

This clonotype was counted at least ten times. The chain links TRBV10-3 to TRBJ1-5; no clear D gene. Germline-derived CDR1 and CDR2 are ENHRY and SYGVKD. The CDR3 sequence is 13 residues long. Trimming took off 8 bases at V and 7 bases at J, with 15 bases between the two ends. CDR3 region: CAIGREVGQPQHF. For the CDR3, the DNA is TGTGCCATCGGGCGGGAAGTTGGACAGCCCCAGCATTTT.

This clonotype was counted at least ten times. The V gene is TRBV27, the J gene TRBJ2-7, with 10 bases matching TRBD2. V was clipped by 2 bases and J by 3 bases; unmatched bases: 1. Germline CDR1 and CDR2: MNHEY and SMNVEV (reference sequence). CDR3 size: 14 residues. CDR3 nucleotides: TGTGCCAGCAGTTTAATAGCGGGAGGCTACGAGCAGTACTTC. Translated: CASSLIAGGYEQYF.

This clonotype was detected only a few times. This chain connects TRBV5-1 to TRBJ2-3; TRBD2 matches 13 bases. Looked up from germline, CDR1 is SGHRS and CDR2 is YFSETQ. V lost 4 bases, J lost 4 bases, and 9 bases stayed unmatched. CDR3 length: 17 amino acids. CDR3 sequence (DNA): TGCGCCAGCAGCCTCAGACTAGCGGGAGGCGTGGCAGATACGCAGTATTTT. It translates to CASSLRLAGGVADTQYF.